This T cell receptor beta chain was captured in a study of identical twins. Overall study findings and caveats: The conclusions drew on cross-sectional statistical analysis instead of tracking the same donors.

V was shortened by 6 bases and J by 14 bases, with 17 bases between the two germline ends. This CDR3 is 12 amino acids long. The V gene's germline CDR1 is SNHLY and CDR2 FYNNEI. One entry per CDR3 protein results from TCRdb running MiXCR on the 5' RACE reads. The profile shows about 890,000 distinct CDR3 sequences, 9% to 15% of them singletons. Of note for this clonotype: Antigen: not known.

These data were also reused for a study on yellow fever vaccine responses in identical twins.

This clonotype originated in a woman between 18 and 29 years old in good health. The rearrangement uses TRBV2 and TRBJ2-1, with a tentative D call TRBD1 (8 bases). Specimen: PBMCs. Written as DNA, the CDR3 is TGTGCCAGCAGCAAAAGCGGGACAGGAGAGTTCTTC. Translation: CASSKSGTGEFF.